This is a list of T cell receptor beta chains from one sample in a study of beta chain features in type 1 diabetes. The repertoire was sequenced with immunoSEQ multiplex PCR; TCRdb's copy has only in-frame clones and lacks some. Of 300,000 to 400,000 clones listed, roughly 9% were seen once; the top ten hold 0.9% to 1.1%. Specimen: central memory CD4+ T cells from blood. These receptors were taken from a man aged 25-45 years with type 1 diabetes. CDR3s include the opening cysteine and the closing phenylalanine or tryptophan. The D gene is left open where the match is weak. Only part of the rows carry a size: once, few, many, or a class if the clone is expanded.

>TRBV7-8|TRBD2|TRBJ2-1|few
CASSLSGRRGAHNEQFF
TGTGCCAGCAGCCTCTCTGGGAGGCGGGGGGCCCACAATGAGCAGTTCTTC
>TRBV7-8|-|TRBJ2-5|-
CASSGRTWETQYF
TGTGCCAGCAGCGGAAGGACCTGGGAGACCCAGTACTTC
>TRBV4-3|-|TRBJ2-3|few
CASSQAGVNTDTQYF
TGCGCCAGCAGCCAAGCGGGGGTAAACACAGATACGCAGTATTTT
>TRBV5-1|-|TRBJ1-1|few
CASSSTKGGHTEAFF
TGCGCCAGCAGCTCAACAAAGGGAGGACACACTGAAGCTTTCTTT
>TRBV5-1|TRBD2|TRBJ2-1|few
CASSVPGLAGDEQFF
TGCGCCAGCAGCGTCCCGGGACTAGCGGGGGATGAGCAGTTCTTC
>TRBV9|-|TRBJ2-2|few
CASSVAVQVQTGELFF
TGTGCCAGCAGCGTAGCGGTCCAGGTACAGACCGGGGAGCTGTTTTTT
>TRBV12-5|TRBD1|TRBJ2-7|-
CASGLDPGGYEQYF
TGTGCTAGTGGTTTGGACCCAGGGGGTTACGAGCAGTACTTC
>TRBV9|-|TRBJ2-2|-
CASSTRGANTGELFF
TGTGCCAGCAGCACTCGGGGTGCAAACACCGGGGAGCTGTTTTTT
>TRBV2|TRBD1|TRBJ2-1|few
CASSPRGGQGYNEQFF
TGTGCCAGCAGTCCCCGAGGGGGACAGGGATACAATGAGCAGTTCTTC
>TRBV6-5|-|TRBJ1-1|few
CATEAGLNTEAFF
TGTGCCACTGAGGCAGGGCTGAACACTGAAGCTTTCTTT
>TRBV27|TRBD1|TRBJ1-6|-
CASSYRGGNSPLHF
TGTGCCAGCAGTTACAGGGGGGGTAATTCACCCCTCCACTTT
>TRBV10-2|-|TRBJ1-5|few
CASSESRGQPQHF
TGCGCCAGCAGTGAGTCTAGGGGTCAGCCCCAGCATTTT
>TRBV5-4|-|TRBJ1-2|few
CASSLIIGDRNYGYTF
TGTGCCAGCAGCTTGATTATCGGGGATCGTAACTATGGCTACACCTTC
>TRBV18|-|TRBJ1-3|-
CASSPQEAGNTIYF
TGTGCCAGCTCACCACAAGAGGCTGGAAACACCATATATTTT
>TRBV4-3|TRBD1|TRBJ1-4|few
CASSQVQGGEKLFF
TGCGCCAGCAGCCAAGTTCAGGGGGGTGAAAAACTGTTTTTT
>TRBV6-5|TRBD1|TRBJ2-2|-
CASSYSGTGNFGELFF
TGTGCCAGCAGTTACTCCGGGACAGGGAACTTCGGGGAGCTGTTTTTT
>TRBV29-1|-|TRBJ2-7|few
CSVEGAGKEQYF
TGCAGCGTTGAAGGGGCGGGTAAGGAGCAGTACTTC
>TRBV7-2|-|TRBJ2-1|many
CASSLGPLVNEQFF
TGTGCCAGCAGCCTCGGTCCCTTAGTCAATGAGCAGTTCTTC
>TRBV7-8|-|TRBJ1-5|-
CASSLVAGASNQPQHF
TGTGCCAGCAGCTTAGTGGCCGGAGCCAGCAATCAGCCCCAGCATTTT
>TRBV15|-|TRBJ2-1|few
CATSREGDNEQFF
TGTGCCACCAGCAGAGAAGGGGACAATGAGCAGTTCTTC
>TRBV7-2|-|TRBJ2-6|few
CASSLQGPGANVLTF
TGTGCCAGCAGCTTGCAAGGGCCCGGGGCCAACGTCCTGACTTTC
>TRBV5-1|-|TRBJ2-2|few
CASRSTGLGNTGELFF
TGCGCCAGCAGATCGACAGGCCTAGGGAACACCGGGGAGCTGTTTTTT
>TRBV7-2|-|TRBJ2-3|few
CASSLASHTTDTQYF
TGTGCCAGCAGCTTAGCCAGCCACACCACAGATACGCAGTATTTT
>TRBV28|-|TRBJ2-7|-
CASSLFGTSTYEQYF
TGTGCCAGCAGTTTATTCGGGACATCCACCTACGAGCAGTACTTC